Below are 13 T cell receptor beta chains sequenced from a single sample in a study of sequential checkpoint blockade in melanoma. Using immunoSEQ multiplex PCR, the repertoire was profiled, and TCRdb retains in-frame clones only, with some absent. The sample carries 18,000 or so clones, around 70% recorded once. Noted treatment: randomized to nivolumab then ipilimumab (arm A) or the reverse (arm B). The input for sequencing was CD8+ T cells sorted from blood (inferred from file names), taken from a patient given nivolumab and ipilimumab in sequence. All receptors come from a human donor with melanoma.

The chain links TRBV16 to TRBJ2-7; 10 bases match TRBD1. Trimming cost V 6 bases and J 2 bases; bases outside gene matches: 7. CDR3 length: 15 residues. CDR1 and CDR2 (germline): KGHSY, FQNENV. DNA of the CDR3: TGTGCCAGCAGTATTGGGACAGGGGAGACCTACGAGCAGTACTTC. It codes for CASSIGTGETYEQYF.

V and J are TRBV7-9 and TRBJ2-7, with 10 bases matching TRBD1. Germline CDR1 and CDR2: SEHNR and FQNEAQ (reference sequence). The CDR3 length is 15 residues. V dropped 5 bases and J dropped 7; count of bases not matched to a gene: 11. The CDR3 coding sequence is TGTGCCAGCAGCACCCGGGACAGGGGCGATGAGGAGCAGTACTTC. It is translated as CASSTRDRGDEEQYF.

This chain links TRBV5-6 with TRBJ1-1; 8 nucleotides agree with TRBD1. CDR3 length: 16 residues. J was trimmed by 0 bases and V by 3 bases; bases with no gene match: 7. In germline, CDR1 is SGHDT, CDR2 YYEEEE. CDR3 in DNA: TGTGCCAGCAGCTCTCTGGGACAGGTAATGAACACTGAAGCTTTCTTT. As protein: CASSSLGQVMNTEAFF.

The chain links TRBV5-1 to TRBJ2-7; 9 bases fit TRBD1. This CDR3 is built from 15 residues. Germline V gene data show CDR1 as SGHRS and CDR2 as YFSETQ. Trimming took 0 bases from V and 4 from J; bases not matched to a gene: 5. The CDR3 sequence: CASSLAGTGRYEQYF. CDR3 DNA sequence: TGCGCCAGCAGCTTGGCCGGGACAGGGCGGTACGAGCAGTACTTC.

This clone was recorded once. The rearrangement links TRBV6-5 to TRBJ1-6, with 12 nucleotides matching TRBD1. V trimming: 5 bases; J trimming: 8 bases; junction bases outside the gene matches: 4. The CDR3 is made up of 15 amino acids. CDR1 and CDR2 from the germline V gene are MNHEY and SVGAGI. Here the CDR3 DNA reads TGTGCCAGCAGTCCCCGGGACAGGGGGCATTCACCCCTCCACTTT. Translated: CASSPRDRGHSPLHF.

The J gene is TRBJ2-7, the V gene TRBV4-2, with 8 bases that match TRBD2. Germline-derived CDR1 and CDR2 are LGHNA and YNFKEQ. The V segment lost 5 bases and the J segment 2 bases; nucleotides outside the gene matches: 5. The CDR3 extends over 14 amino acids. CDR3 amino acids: CASSTGGEPYEQYF. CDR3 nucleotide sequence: TGTGCCAGCAGCACCGGGGGGGAGCCCTACGAGCAGTACTTC.

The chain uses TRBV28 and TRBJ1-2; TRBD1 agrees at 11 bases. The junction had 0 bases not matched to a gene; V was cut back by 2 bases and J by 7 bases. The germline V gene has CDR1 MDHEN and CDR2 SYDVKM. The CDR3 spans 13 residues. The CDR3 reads CASSLGQGAGYTF. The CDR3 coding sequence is TGTGCCAGCAGTTTAGGACAGGGGGCTGGCTACACCTTC.

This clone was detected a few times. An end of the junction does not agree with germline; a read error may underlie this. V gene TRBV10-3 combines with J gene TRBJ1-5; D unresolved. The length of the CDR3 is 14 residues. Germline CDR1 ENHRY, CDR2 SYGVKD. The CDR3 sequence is CATSDLSVNQPQHF. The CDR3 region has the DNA TGTGCCACCAGTGATTTGTCCGTAAATCAGCCCCAGCATTTT.

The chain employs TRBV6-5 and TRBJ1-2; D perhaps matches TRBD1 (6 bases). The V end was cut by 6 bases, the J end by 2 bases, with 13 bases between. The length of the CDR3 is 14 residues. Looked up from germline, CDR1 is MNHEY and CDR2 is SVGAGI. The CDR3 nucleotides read TGTGCCAGCAGCTACCTGGGGGCCAACTATGGCTACACCTTC. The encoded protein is CASSYLGANYGYTF.

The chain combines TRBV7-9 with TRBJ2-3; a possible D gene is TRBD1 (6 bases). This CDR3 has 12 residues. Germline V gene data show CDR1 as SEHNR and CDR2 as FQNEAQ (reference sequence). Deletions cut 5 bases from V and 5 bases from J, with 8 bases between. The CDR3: CASSHRVDTQYF. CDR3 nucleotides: TGTGCCAGCAGCCACAGGGTAGATACGCAGTATTTT.

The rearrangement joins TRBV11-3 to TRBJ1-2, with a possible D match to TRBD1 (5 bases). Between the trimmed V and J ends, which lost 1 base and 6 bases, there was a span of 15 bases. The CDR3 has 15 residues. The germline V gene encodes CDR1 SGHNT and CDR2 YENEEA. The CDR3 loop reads CASSLAIGGADGYTF. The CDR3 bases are TGTGCCAGCAGCTTAGCGATAGGAGGGGCTGATGGCTACACCTTC.

The CDR3 is CASSSGGTGPYEQYF. CDR3 coding DNA: TGTGCCAGCAGCTCCGGCGGGACAGGGCCCTACGAGCAGTACTTC. The V gene is TRBV9, the J gene TRBJ2-7; 9 bases align to TRBD1. This CDR3 is built from 15 residues. V lost 4 bases, J lost 2 bases, and 7 bases stayed unmatched. From germline, CDR1 is SGDLS and CDR2 YYNGEE.

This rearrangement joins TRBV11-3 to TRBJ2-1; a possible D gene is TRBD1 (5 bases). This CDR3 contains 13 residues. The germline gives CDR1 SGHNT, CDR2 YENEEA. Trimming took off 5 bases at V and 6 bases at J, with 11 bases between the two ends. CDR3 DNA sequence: TGTGCCAGCAGCCTTAGGGGAACCAATGAGCAGTTCTTC. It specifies CASSLRGTNEQFF.